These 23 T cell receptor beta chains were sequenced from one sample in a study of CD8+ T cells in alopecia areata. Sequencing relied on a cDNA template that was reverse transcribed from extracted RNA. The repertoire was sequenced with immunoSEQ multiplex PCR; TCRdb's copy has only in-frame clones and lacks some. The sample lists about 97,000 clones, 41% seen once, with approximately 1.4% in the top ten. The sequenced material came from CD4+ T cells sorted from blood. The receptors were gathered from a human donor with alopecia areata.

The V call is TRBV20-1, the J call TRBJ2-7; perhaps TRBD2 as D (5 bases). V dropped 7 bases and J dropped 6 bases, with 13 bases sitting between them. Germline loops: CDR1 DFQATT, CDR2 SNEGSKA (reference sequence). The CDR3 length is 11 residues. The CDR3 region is CSVDLAVEQYF. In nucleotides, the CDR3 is TGCAGTGTTGACCTAGCTGTCGAGCAGTACTTC.

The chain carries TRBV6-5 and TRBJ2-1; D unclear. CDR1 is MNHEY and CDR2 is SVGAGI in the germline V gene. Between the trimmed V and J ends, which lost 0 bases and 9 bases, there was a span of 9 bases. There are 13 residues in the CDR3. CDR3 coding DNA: TGTGCCAGCAGTTACTCAAGCGTTATTGAGCAGTTCTTC. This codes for CASSYSSVIEQFF.

This chain's CDR3 is CASSSQGDYAFNEQFF. The CDR3 bases are TGCGCCAGCAGCTCCCAGGGGGACTACGCTTTTAATGAGCAGTTCTTC. This chain connects TRBV5-1 to TRBJ2-1; D is possibly TRBD1 or TRBD2 (7 bases each). The ends were cut back, 3 bases at V and 7 bases at J, with 20 bases in the middle. The germline V gene encodes CDR1 SGHRS and CDR2 YFSETQ. The CDR3 runs to 16 residues.

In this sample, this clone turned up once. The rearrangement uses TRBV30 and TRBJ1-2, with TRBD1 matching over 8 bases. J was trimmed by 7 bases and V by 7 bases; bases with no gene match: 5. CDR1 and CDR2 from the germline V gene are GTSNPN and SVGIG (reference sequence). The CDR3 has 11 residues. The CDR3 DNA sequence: TGTGCCTATAGGACAGGGTTTGGCTACACCTTC. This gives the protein CAYRTGFGYTF.

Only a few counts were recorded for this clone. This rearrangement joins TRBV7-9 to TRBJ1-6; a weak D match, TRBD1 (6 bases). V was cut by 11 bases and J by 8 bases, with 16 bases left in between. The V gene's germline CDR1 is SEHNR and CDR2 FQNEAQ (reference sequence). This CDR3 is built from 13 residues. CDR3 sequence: CACKTGFDSPLHF. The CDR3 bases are TGTGCCTGCAAAACAGGGTTCGATTCACCCCTCCACTTT.

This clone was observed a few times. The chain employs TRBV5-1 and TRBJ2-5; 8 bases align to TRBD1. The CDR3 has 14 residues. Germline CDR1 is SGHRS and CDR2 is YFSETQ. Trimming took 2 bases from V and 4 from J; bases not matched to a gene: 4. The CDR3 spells CASSFGQGIETQYF. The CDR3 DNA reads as TGCGCCAGCAGCTTCGGACAGGGAATAGAGACCCAGTACTTC.

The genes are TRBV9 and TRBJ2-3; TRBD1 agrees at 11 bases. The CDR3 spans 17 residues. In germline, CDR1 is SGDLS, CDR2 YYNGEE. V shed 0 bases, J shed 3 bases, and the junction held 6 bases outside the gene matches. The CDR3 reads CASSVAVGQGATDTQYF. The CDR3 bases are TGTGCCAGCAGCGTAGCTGTTGGACAGGGGGCGACAGATACGCAGTATTTT. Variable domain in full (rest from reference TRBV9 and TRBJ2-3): DSGVTQTPKHLITATGQRVTLRCSPRSGDLSVYWYQQSLDQGLQFLIQYYNGEERAKGNILERFSAQQFPDLHSELNLSSLELGDSALYFCASSVAVGQGATDTQYFGPGTRLTVL.

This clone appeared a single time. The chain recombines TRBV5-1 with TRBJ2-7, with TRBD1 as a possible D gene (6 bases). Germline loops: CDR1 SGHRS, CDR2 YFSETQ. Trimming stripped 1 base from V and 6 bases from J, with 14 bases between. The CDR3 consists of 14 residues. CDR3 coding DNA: TGCGCCAGCAGCTTGCAACAGGGAAGAGGCGAGCAGTACTTC. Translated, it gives CASSLQQGRGEQYF.

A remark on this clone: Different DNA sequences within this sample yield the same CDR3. The CDR3 spells CSVVRAGETQYF. The CDR3 bases are TGCAGCGTTGTAAGGGCGGGAGAGACCCAGTACTTC. The chain joins TRBV29-1 to TRBJ2-5, with D possibly matching TRBD2 (5 bases). The CDR3 has 12 residues. CDR1 SQVTM and CDR2 ANQGSEA come from the germline V gene. V dropped 4 bases and J dropped 4 bases, with 10 bases sitting between them. The variable domain in full, completed from reference TRBV29-1 and TRBJ2-5, reads SAVISQKPSRDICQRGTSLTIQCQVDSQVTMMFWYRQQPGQSLTLIATANQGSEATYESGFVIDKFPISRPNLTFSTLTVSNMSPEDSSIYLCSVVRAGETQYFGPGTRLLVL.

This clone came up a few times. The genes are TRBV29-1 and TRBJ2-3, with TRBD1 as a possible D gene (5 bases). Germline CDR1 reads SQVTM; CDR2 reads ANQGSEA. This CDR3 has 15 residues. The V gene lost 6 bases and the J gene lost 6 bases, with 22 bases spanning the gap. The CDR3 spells CSVPRGPGIMDTQYF. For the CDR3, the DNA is TGCAGCGTCCCTAGGGGCCCAGGAATAATGGATACGCAGTATTTT.

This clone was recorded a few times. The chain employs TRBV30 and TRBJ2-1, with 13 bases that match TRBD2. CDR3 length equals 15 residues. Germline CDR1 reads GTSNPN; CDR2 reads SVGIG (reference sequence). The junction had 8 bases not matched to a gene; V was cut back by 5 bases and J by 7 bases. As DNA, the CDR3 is TGTGCCTGGGGACGGGGACTAGCGGGGAGGAATGAGCAGTTCTTC. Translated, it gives CAWGRGLAGRNEQFF.

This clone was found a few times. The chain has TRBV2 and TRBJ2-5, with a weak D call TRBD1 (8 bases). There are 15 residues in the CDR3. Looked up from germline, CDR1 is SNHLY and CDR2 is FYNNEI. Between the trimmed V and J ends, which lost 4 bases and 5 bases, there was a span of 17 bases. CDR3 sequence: CASSVWTGRAETQYF. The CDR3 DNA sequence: TGTGCCAGCAGTGTGTGGACAGGGAGGGCGGAGACCCAGTACTTC.

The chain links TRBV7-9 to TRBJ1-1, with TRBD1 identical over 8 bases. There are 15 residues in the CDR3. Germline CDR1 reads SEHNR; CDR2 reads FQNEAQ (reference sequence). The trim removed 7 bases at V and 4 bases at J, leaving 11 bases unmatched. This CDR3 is CASTQPQGGLTEAFF. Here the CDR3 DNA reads TGTGCCAGCACCCAACCACAGGGGGGCCTCACTGAAGCTTTCTTT.

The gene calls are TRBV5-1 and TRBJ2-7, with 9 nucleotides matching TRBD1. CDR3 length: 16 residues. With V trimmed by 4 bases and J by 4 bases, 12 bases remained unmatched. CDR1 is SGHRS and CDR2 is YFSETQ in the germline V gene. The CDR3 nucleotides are TGCGCCAGCAGCGCAGCCCCCGGGACAGGGTCGTACGAGCAGTACTTC. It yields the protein CASSAAPGTGSYEQYF. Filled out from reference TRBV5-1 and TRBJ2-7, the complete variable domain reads KAGVTQTPRYLIKTRGQQVTLSCSPISGHRSVSWYQQTPGQGLQFLFEYFSETQRNKGNFPGRFSGRQFSNSRSEMNVSTLELGDSALYLCASSAAPGTGSYEQYFGPGTRLTVT.

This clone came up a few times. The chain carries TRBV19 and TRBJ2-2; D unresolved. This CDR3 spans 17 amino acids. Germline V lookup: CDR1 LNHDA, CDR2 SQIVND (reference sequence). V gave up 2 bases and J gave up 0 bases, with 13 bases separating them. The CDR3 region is CASSIPIGPANTGELFF. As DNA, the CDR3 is TGTGCCAGTAGTATACCCATCGGACCAGCGAACACCGGGGAGCTGTTTTTT.

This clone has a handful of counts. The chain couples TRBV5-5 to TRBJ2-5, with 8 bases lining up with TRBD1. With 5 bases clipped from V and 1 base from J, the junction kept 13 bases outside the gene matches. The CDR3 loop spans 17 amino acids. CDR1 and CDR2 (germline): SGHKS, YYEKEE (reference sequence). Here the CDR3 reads CASSRDPSGTGQETQYF. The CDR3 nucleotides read TGTGCCAGCAGTCGTGACCCATCCGGGACAGGCCAAGAGACCCAGTACTTC. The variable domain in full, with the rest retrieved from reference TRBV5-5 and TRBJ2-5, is DAGVTQSPTHLIKTRGQQVTLRCSPISGHKSVSWYQQVLGQGPQFIFQYYEKEERGRGNFPDRFSARQFPNYSSELNVNALLLGDSALYLCASSRDPSGTGQETQYFGPGTRLLVL.

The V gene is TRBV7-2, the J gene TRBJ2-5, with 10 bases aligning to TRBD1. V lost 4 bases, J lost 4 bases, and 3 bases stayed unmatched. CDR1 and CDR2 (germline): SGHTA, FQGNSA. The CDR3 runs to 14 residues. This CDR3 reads CASSSTGGAETQYF. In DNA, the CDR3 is TGTGCCAGCAGCTCGACAGGGGGCGCAGAGACCCAGTACTTC.

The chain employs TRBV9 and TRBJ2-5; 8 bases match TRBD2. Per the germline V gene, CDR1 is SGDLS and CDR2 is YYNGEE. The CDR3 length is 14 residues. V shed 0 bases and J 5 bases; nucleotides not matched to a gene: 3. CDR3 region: CASSVAGGPETQYF. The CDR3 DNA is TGTGCCAGCAGCGTAGCGGGGGGGCCGGAGACCCAGTACTTC.

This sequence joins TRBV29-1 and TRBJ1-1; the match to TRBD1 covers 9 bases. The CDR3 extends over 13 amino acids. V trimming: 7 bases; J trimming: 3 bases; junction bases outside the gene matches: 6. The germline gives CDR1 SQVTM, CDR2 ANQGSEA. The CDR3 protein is CSDYRGRYTEAFF. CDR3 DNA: TGCAGCGATTACAGGGGGCGGTACACTGAAGCTTTCTTT.

CDR3: CSVSSNYEQYF. The CDR3 DNA reads TGCAGCGTTTCTTCTAATTACGAGCAGTACTTC. The chain links TRBV29-1 to TRBJ2-7; D remains unclear. CDR3 length: 11 residues. Between the trimmed V and J ends, which lost 5 bases and 4 bases, there was a span of 9 bases. CDR1 is SQVTM, CDR2 ANQGSEA, per germline.

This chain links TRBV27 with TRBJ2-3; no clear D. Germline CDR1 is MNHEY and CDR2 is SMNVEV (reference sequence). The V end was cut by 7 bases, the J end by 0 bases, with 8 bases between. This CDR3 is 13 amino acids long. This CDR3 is CASKTASTDTQYF. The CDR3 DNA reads TGTGCCAGCAAAACAGCGAGCACAGATACGCAGTATTTT.

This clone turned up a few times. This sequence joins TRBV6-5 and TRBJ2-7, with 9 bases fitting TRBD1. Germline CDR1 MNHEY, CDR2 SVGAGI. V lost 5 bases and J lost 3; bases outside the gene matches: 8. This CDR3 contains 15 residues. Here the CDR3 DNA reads TGTGCCAGCAGTGCCCCTTGGACAGGGGACTACGAGCAGTACTTC. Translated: CASSAPWTGDYEQYF.

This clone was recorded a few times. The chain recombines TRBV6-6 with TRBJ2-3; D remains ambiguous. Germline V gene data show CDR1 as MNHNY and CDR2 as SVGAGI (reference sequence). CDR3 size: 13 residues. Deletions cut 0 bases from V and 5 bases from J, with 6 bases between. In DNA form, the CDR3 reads TGTGCCAGCAGTTACTCAGCCGGAGATACGCAGTATTTT. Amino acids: CASSYSAGDTQYF.